Listed below are T cell receptor beta chains from one sample, sequenced in a study of blood T cell repertoires in COVID-19. The protocol was immunoSEQ multiplex PCR, while the TCRdb copy is restricted to in-frame clones and leaves out a portion. The data show 200,000 to 250,000 clones, with under 85% seen just once and approximately 1.8% held by the top ten. The source material was PBMCs or T cells enriched from blood (not recorded which). These receptors came from a man aged 60 to 75 who had recovered from COVID-19. The CDR3 runs from the conserved cysteine through the conserved F or W. D genes are given only for firm matches. Rows may omit the clone size; those that give it use once, few, many or a size class.

14,TRBV6-2/TRBV6-3,NA,TRBJ1-5,NA,CASRPTGPNQPQHF,TGTGCCAGCAGACCTACAGGTCCCAATCAGCCCCAGCATTTT
16,TRBV15,TRBD1,TRBJ2-7,NA,CATSSYAGTGYDEQYF,TGTGCCACCAGCTCCTACGCCGGGACAGGGTACGACGAGCAGTACTTC
16,TRBV6-2/TRBV6-3,NA,TRBJ2-7,NA,CASSSHPWRGPYEQYF,TGTGCCAGCAGTTCCCATCCCTGGCGGGGCCCCTACGAGCAGTACTTC
14,TRBV10-3,TRBD2,TRBJ2-1,NA,CAISRGDSYNEQFF,TGTGCCATCAGTCGGGGGGACTCCTACAATGAGCAGTTCTTC
13,TRBV6-5,NA,TRBJ2-7,NA,CASSWQNSYEQYF,TGTGCCAGCAGTTGGCAGAATTCCTACGAGCAGTACTTC
16,TRBV18,NA,TRBJ1-2,NA,CASSPNAGSFNYGYTF,TGTGCCAGCTCACCAAATGCGGGGTCATTCAACTATGGCTACACCTTC
14,TRBV10-3,NA,TRBJ1-5,NA,CAISEAGRDQPQHF,TGTGCCATCAGTGAGGCCGGTCGGGATCAGCCCCAGCATTTT
15,TRBV4-1,TRBD1,TRBJ1-5,NA,CASSQADRDFQPQHF,TGCGCCAGCAGCCAGGCCGACAGGGATTTTCAGCCCCAGCATTTT
15,TRBV4-2,TRBD2,TRBJ2-7,NA,CASSPSRGGSYEQYF,TGTGCCAGCAGCCCGTCCCGGGGGGGGTCCTACGAGCAGTACTTC
16,TRBV21-1,NA,TRBJ2-5,NA,CASSPARDRGWETQYF,TGTGCCAGCAGCCCCGCCCGGGACAGGGGGTGGGAGACCCAGTACTTC
14,TRBV9,NA,TRBJ2-5,NA,CASSVGGGGETQYF,TGTGCCAGCAGCGTTGGTGGGGGCGGGGAGACCCAGTACTTC
14,TRBV2,TRBD1,TRBJ1-2,NA,CASSAQGPNYGYTF,TGTGCCAGCAGTGCACAGGGGCCAAACTATGGCTACACCTTC
15,TRBV7-9,NA,TRBJ2-7,once,CASSLARDIPYEQYF,TGTGCCAGCAGCTTAGCTCGGGACATCCCCTACGAGCAGTACTTC